This TCR beta chain came from a study of shared clonotypes between healthy human individuals. This was a deep-level run. Assay used: immunoSEQ multiplex PCR; TCRdb lists only in-frame clones, some missing. The sample shows about 980,000 clones, 76% of them seen only once. As concerns this clone: Antigen: not known.

Study results and caveats: Lower generation probabilities were found for non-shared clonotypes than for those shared by all four donors.

Per the germline V gene, CDR1 is SGHDN and CDR2 is FVKESK. This CDR3 has 14 residues. The V end lost 8 bases, the J end lost 10 bases, and 20 bases lay between the germline ends. The sequence was obtained from a young man in good health. Input material: memory CD4+ T cells sorted from blood. Regarding subset: CD45RA-negative fraction. V usage is TRBV14 and J usage is TRBJ1-4; D remains ambiguous. The CDR3 DNA follows: TGTGCCAGCCCGGCGAGACTTGCGACCGGAAAACTGTTTTTT. Amino acids: CASPARLATGKLFF.